This T cell receptor beta chain was captured by sequencing in a study of blood T cells in healthy people across ages. To note about this clonotype: Its antigen is unidentified. One junction end disagrees with the germline gene, perhaps due to a read error.

Alongside a J-beta primer mix, a sample-barcoded 5' primer served in a second PCR lasting roughly 6 to 11 cycles. TCRdb ran MiXCR on the 5' RACE reads and lists one entry per CDR3 protein. This table holds hundreds of thousands of distinct CDR3 sequences, more than 20% found once. CDR1 is SQVTM and CDR2 is ANQGSEA in the germline V gene. The CDR3 is made up of 15 amino acids. Peripheral blood was drawn, approximately 9.5 milliliters per donor. Researchers isolated at least 6.5 million PBMCs per sample. Study outcomes and limitations: Diversity of TCR beta per million T cells declined in a roughly linear way with age.

These same data were also listed under a study on T cells of mothers and their children.

This clonotype was obtained from a boy younger than 18 in good health. The chain employs TRBV29-1 and TRBJ2-5, with TRBD2 matching 10 bases. The sequencing input was blood. Here the CDR3 DNA reads TGCAGCGTTGAAACTCCTAGCGGGGGTTTAAATAGGGTACACTTC. It codes for CSVETPSGGLNRVHF.